This T cell receptor (beta chain) is from a study of identical twins. The CDR3 is 13 residues long. V dropped 10 bases and J dropped 4; count of bases not matched to a gene: 9. Germline V gives CDR1 SNHLY, CDR2 FYNNEI. This clonotype was recorded a few times. TCRdb re-analysed the 5' RACE reads in MiXCR, keeping a single row per CDR3 protein. The sample includes 250,000 to 300,000 distinct CDR3 sequences, about 8.3% of them seen just once. These same data were also listed under a study on yellow fever vaccine responses in identical twins.

The sequencing sample was made of CD8+ T cells sorted from blood. This sequence joins TRBV2 and TRBJ1-2, with 7 bases aligning to TRBD1. The sequence came from a woman between 18 and 29 years old in good health. CDR3 DNA sequence: TGTGCCATTAATCCGGGACAGCGCTATGGCTACACCTTC. This sequence encodes CAINPGQRYGYTF.